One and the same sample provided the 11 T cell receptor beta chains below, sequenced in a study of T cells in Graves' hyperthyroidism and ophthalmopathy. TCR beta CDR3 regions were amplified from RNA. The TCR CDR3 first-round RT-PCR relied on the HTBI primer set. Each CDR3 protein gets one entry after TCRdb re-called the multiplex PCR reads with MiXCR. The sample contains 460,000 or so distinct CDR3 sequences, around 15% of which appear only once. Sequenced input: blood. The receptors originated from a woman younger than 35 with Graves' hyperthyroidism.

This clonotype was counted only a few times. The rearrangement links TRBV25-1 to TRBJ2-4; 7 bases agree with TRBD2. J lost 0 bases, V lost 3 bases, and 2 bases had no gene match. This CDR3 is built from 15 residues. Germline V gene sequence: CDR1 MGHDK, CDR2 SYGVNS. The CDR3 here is CASSESGVAKNIQYF. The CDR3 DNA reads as TGTGCCAGCAGTGAGAGCGGGGTAGCCAAAAACATTCAGTACTTC.

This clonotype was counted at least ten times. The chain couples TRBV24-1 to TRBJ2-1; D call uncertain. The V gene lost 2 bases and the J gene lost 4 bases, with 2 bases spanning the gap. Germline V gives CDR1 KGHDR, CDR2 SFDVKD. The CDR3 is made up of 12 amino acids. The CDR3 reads CATSDSYNEQFF. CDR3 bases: TGTGCCACCAGTGATTCTTACAATGAGCAGTTCTTC.

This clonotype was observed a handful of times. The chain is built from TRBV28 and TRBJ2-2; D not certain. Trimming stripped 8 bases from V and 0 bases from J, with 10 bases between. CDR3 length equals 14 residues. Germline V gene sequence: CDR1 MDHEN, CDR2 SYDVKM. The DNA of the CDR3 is TGTGCCAGCGCCCAGAGCCCGAACACCGGGGAGCTGTTTTTT. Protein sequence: CASAQSPNTGELFF. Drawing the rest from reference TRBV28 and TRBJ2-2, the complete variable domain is DVKVTQSSRYLVKRTGEKVFLECVQDMDHENMFWYRQDPGLGLRLIYFSYDVKMKEKGDIPEGYSVSREKKERFSLILESASTNQTSMYLCASAQSPNTGELFFGEGSRLTVL.

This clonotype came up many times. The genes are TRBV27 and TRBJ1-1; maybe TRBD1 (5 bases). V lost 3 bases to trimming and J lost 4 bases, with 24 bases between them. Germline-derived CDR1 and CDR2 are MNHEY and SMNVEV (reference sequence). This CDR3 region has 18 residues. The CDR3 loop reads CASSFWTLGPGSSTEAFF. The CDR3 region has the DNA TGTGCCAGCAGTTTCTGGACGCTCGGGCCAGGGAGTTCCACTGAAGCTTTCTTT.

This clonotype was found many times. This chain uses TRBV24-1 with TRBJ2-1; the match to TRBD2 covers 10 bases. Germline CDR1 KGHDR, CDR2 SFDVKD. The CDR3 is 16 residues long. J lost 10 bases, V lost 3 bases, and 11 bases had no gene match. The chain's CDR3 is CATSDLKREGPSEQFF. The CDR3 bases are TGTGCCACCAGTGATCTCAAGCGGGAGGGCCCCTCGGAGCAGTTCTTC.

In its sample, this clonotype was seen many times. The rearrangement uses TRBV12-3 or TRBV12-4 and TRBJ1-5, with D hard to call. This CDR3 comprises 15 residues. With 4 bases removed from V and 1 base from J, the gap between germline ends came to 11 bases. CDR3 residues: CASSSKGRSNQPQHF. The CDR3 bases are TGTGCCAGCAGTTCGAAAGGGAGAAGCAATCAGCCCCAGCATTTT.

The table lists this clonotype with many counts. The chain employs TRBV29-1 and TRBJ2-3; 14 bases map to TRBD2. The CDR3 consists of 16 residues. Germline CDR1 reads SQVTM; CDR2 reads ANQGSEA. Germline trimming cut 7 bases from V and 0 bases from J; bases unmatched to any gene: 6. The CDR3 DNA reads TGCAGCGCAGAGGGACTAGCGGGAGTCAGCACAGATACGCAGTATTTT. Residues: CSAEGLAGVSTDTQYF.

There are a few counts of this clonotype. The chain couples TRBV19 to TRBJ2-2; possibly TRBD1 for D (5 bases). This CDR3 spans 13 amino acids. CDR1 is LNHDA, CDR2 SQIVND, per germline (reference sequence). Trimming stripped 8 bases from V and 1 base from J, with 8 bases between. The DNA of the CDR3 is TGTGCCAGTGCCAGGGTGAACACCGGGGAGCTGTTTTTT. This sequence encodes CASARVNTGELFF. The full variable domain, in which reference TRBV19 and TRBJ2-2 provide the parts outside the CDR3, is DGGITQSPKYLFRKEGQNVTLSCEQNLNHDAMYWYRQDPGQGLRLIYYSQIVNDFQKGDIAEGYSVSREKKESFPLTVTSAQKNPTAFYLCASARVNTGELFFGEGSRLTVL.

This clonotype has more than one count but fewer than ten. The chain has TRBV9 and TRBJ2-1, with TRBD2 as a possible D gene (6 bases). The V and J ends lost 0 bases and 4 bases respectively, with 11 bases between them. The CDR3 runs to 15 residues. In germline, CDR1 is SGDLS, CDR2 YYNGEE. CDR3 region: CASSVEPSVYNEQFF. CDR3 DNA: TGTGCCAGCAGCGTAGAGCCTAGCGTTTACAATGAGCAGTTCTTC.

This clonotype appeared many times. CDR3 nucleotides: TGTGCTAGTGGTTTGGTGGACAGGGGATCCTACGAGCAGTACTTC. Amino acids: CASGLVDRGSYEQYF. The V gene is TRBV12-5, the J gene TRBJ2-7; 9 bases agree with TRBD1. CDR3 length: 15 amino acids. The ends lost 0 bases at V and 1 base at J; junction bases unmatched: 1. Germline V CDR1 and CDR2: LGHNT, FRNRAP. The full variable domain, in which reference TRBV12-5 and TRBJ2-7 provide the parts outside the CDR3, is DARVTQTPRHKVTEMGQEVTMRCQPILGHNTVFWYRQTMMQGLELLAYFRNRAPLDDSGMPKDRFSAEMPDATLATLKIQPSEPRDSAVYFCASGLVDRGSYEQYFGPGTRLTVT.

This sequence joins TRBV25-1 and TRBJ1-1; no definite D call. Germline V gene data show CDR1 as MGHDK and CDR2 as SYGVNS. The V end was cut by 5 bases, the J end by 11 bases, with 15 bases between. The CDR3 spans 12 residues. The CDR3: CASSQTARRAFF. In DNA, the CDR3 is TGTGCCAGCAGTCAAACCGCCCGGAGGGCTTTCTTT.